In its sample, the clone carrying this TCR beta chain was seen many times. Its cognate antigen is unknown. Germline V gives CDR1 SGDLS, CDR2 YYNGEE. Losses at the gene ends were 0 bases for V and 1 base for J; bases not matched to a gene: 4. The length of the CDR3 is 16 residues. The sample comes from a study of breast tumors, draining lymph nodes, adjacent tissues. Overall study results and limits: Tumor TCR diversity was below lymph nodes but above nontumor tissue.

Breast cancer patients provided tissue from their axillary draining lymph nodes. A single record per CDR3 protein comes from TCRdb applying MiXCR to the multiplex PCR reads. Altogether over 150,000 distinct CDR3 sequences are present, around a third being singletons, with the ten largest covering over 3.5%. V and J are TRBV9 and TRBJ2-5; TRBD2 matches 9 bases. The sequence was obtained from a female donor with breast cancer. Some clones in this sample may be carry-over from other donors' samples. The specimen sequenced was axillary lymph node tissue. The CDR3 here is CASSVDPAGGQETQYF. The CDR3 bases are TGTGCCAGCAGCGTAGATCCAGCGGGAGGCCAAGAGACCCAGTACTTC.